The 3 T cell receptor beta chains listed next were all sequenced from one sample in a study of CD8 T cells in ankylosing spondylitis. One entry per CDR3 protein results from TCRdb running MiXCR on the 5' RACE reads. The sample yields 250,000 or so distinct CDR3 sequences, 15% to 20% seen once. Sequencing used blood, either unsorted or a sorted T cell fraction (not recorded which). The receptors stem from a male donor with ankylosing spondylitis or in good health (not recorded which).

On this clonotype: A junction boundary mismatches the germline segment, possibly from a read error. This chain joins TRBV7-7 and TRBJ2-5; D gene uncertain. There are 13 residues in the CDR3. Germline lookup yields CDR1 SSHAT and CDR2 FNYEAQ (reference sequence). The chain's CDR3 is CASSLEAQETQYF. The CDR3 DNA is TGTGCTAGCAGCTTAGAGGCCCAAGAGACCCAGTACTTC.

The genes are TRBV5-1 and TRBJ2-2, with a tentative D call TRBD2 (6 bases). This CDR3 has 16 amino acids. V gave up 1 base and J gave up 0 bases, with 10 bases separating them. Per the germline V gene, CDR1 is SGHRS and CDR2 is YFSETQ. The CDR3, as DNA: TGCGCCAGCAGCTTGTACGGGAGAGCGAACACCGGGGAGCTGTTTTTT. Protein sequence: CASSLYGRANTGELFF. The variable domain in full, with the rest retrieved from reference TRBV5-1 and TRBJ2-2, is KAGVTQTPRYLIKTRGQQVTLSCSPISGHRSVSWYQQTPGQGLQFLFEYFSETQRNKGNFPGRFSGRQFSNSRSEMNVSTLELGDSALYLCASSLYGRANTGELFFGEGSRLTVL.

This clonotype came up a few times. The V and J genes are TRBV4-2 and TRBJ2-3; TRBD2 matches at 8 bases. The CDR3 consists of 16 residues. Unmatched junction bases numbered 6, after V lost 0 bases and J lost 4 bases. CDR1 is LGHNA, CDR2 YNFKEQ, per germline. DNA of the CDR3: TGTGCCAGCAGCCAAGAGCAAGCGGGAGTACCAGATACGCAGTATTTT. It codes for CASSQEQAGVPDTQYF.